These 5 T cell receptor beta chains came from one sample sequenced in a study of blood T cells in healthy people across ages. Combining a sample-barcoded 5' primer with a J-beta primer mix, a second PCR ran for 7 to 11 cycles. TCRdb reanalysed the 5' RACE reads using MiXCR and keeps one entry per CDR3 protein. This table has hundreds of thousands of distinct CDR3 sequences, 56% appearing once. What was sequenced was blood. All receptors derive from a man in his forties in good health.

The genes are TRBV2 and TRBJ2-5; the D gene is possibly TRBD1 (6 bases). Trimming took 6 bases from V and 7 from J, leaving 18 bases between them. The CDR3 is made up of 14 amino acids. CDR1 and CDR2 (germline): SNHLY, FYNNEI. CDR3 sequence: CASSPGQGLWTQYF. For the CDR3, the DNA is TGTGCCAGCAGCCCGGGACAAGGGTTATGGACCCAGTACTTC.

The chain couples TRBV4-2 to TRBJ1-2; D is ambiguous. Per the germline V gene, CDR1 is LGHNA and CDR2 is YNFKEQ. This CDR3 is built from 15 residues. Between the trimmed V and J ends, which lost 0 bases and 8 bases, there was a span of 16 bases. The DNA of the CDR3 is TGTGCCAGCAGCCAAGAGGTCGCACAAGTCGGAGGCTACACCTTC. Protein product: CASSQEVAQVGGYTF.

The DNA for the CDR3 is TGTGCCAGCAGCTTAGCGGGGGATGCTGGGGCCAACGTCCTGACTTTC. Its protein is CASSLAGDAGANVLTF. V is TRBV11-3 and J is TRBJ2-6; TRBD2 might be the D (6 bases). CDR1 SGHNT and CDR2 YENEEA come from the germline V gene. This CDR3 has 16 residues. V lost 1 base to trimming and J lost 2 bases, with 9 bases between them. Full variable domain (remainder filled in from reference TRBV11-3 and TRBJ2-6): EAGVVQSPRYKIIEKKQPVAFWCNPISGHNTLYWYLQNLGQGPELLIRYENEEAVDDSQLPKDRFSAERLKGVDSTLKIQPAELGDSAVYLCASSLAGDAGANVLTFGAGSRLTVL.

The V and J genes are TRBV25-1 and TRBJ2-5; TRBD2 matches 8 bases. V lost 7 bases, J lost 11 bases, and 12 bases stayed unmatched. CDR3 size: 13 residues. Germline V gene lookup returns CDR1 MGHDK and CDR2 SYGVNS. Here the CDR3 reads CASTSAGAGQQYF. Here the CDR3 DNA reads TGTGCCAGCACCTCAGCGGGAGCTGGGCAGCAGTACTTC.

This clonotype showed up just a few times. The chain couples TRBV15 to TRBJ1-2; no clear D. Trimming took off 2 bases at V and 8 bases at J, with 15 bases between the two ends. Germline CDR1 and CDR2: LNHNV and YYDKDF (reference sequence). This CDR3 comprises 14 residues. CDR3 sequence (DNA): TGTGCCACCAGCAGACCGGGCCTCCTCCCCGGCTACACCTTC. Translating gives CATSRPGLLPGYTF.